This TCR beta chain was recovered during a study of T cell responses to AZD1222 COVID-19 vaccine. The repertoire was sequenced with immunoSEQ multiplex PCR; TCRdb's copy has only in-frame clones and lacks some. The profile shows about 110,000 clones, around 91% of them singletons. Whole-study findings and limits: Mostly white British, mostly female donors; authors suggested clonal diversity may be underestimated. With two AZD1222 doses given, Spike-specific TCR breadth and depth both rose.

V shed 0 bases and J shed 8 bases, with 14 bases lying between them. This CDR3 has 15 residues. Germline CDR1 is LGHDT and CDR2 is YNNKEL (reference sequence). As to this clone: Its antigen is not identified.

The sequenced sample was peripheral blood, obtained on day 0 of AZD1222 vaccination. This clonotype was obtained from an adult in good health. This sequence joins TRBV3-1 (or the pseudogene TRBV3-2) and TRBJ2-1; TRBD2 is a possible D gene (6 bases). CDR3 coding DNA: TGTGCCAGCAGCCAAGACGGGAGCTTGGGGGATGAGCAGTTCTTC. It encodes CASSQDGSLGDEQFF.